This T cell receptor (beta chain) was recovered during a study of OX40 agonist ivuxolimab in advanced cancers. Background on the whole study: Ivuxolimab was a fully human IgG2 agonistic monoclonal antibody targeting the costimulatory receptor OX40 (CD134). Intravenous ivuxolimab was administered to patients every 2 weeks at six dose levels: 0.01, 0.1, 0.3, 1.5, 3 and 10 mg/kg. Of the approximately 54 patients in dose escalation, around 20 had hepatocellular carcinoma, some 15 had melanoma, 9 had renal cell carcinoma and 9 had head and neck cancer. In the dose-escalation cohort, around four fifths of patients were male, and the mean age was approximately 60 years, with a range of roughly 23 to 85. Patients were allowed to have had prior anti-PD-1, anti-PD-L1 or anti-CTLA-4 therapy, and more than 35% of the dose-escalation patients had been treated with checkpoint inhibitors. Three dose-escalation patients achieved partial responses, one with hepatocellular carcinoma and two with cutaneous melanoma. Peripheral TCRbeta sequencing was intended to test whether TCR sequence diversity was altered and clonal T-cell expansion was caused by ivuxolimab. The paper describes the monotherapy dose-escalation part (N of about 57 patients) of the phase I trial of ivuxolimab.

Patients with a history of autoimmune disease or receiving systemic immunosuppression were excluded from the trial. Peripheral blood for TCR sequencing was drawn from every dose cohort at baseline, at cycle 4 day 1 and at cycle 7 day 1. Samples came from an open-label, multicenter, first-in-human phase I dose-escalation trial of ivuxolimab. The trial enrolled adults with locally advanced or metastatic head and neck squamous cell, hepatocellular, melanoma or renal cell carcinoma. Before TCR sequencing, CD4+ T cells and CD8+ T cells from peripheral blood were sorted into separate populations. The V and J ends are trimmed by 5 bases and 0 bases, leaving 23 bases between them. The CDR1 and CDR2 encoded by the germline V gene (reference sequence) are MNHEY and SMNVEV. The cysteine opens and the phenylalanine closes a CDR3 of 18 amino acids. The only DNA kept is the CDR3, 54 bases in frame from the first base.

Genomic DNA was extracted from sorted cells for sequencing of the TCRbeta CDR3 region. The immunoSEQ Assay was used for sequencing of TCRbeta CDR3 regions. In its TCRdb copy, this immuneACCESS table keeps in-frame sequences only and misses some clones. Where compared with another copy, unresolved V genes explain less than half of these, and the others have no known cause. This sample comprises about 99,000 clones, roughly 95% of them detected only once. 2% of the sample belongs to the ten largest clones. Comments on this clone: Its binding antigen is unknown. No much larger clonotype is one base removed from it; base qualities were not supplied.

Beyond this particular receptor, the publication reports: Low levels of normalized T-cell clonal expansion were also shown by some nonresponding patients. At doses from 0.1 to 3.0 mg/kg, clonal expansion was seen in both CD4+ and CD8+ blood T cells between baseline and week 6. In partial responders in the 0.1-3.0 mg/kg groups, normalized peripheral clonal expansion was found to be among the lowest, especially among CD8+ T cells. The antigen specificity of the clonally expanded peripheral T cells was not determined. After ivuxolimab, expanded clones were on average more numerous among CD8+ T cells than among CD4+ T cells.

The rearrangement joined TRBV27 to TRBJ2-7, with TRBD2 as a weak D call on 6 bases. Sequenced material: CD4+ or CD8+ T cells sorted from blood, taken in a trial of the OX40 agonist ivuxolimab. This clonotype was sampled from an adult with an advanced solid tumor such as melanoma, head and neck, liver or kidney cancer. The CDR3 corresponds to CASSLMGVGGPPSYEQYF. The DNA is TGTGCCAGCAGTCTTATGGGGGTGGGGGGACCCCCCTCCTACGAGCAGTACTTC.